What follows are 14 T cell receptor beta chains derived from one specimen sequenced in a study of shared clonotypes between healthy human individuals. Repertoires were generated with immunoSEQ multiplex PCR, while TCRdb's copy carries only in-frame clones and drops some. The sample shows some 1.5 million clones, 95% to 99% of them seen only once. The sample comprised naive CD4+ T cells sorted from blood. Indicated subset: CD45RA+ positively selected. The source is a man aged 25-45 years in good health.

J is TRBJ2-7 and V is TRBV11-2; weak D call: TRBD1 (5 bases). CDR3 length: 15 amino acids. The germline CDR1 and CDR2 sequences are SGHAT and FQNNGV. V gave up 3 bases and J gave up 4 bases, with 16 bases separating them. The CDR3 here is CASSFGQAGKYEQYF. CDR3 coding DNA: TGTGCCAGCAGCTTCGGCCAGGCAGGGAAGTACGAGCAGTACTTC.

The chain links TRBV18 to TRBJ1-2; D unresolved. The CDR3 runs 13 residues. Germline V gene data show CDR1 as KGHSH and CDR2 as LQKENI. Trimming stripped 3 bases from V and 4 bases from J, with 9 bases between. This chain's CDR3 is CASSPEVVYGYTF. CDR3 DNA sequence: TGTGCCAGCTCACCGGAGGTGGTCTATGGCTACACCTTC.

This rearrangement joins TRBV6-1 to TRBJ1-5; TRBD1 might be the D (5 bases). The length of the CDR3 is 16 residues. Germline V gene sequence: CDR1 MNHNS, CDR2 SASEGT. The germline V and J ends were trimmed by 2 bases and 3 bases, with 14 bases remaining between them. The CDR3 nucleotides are TGTGCCAGCAGTGAACTCGTCGACAGTTCCAATCAGCCCCAGCATTTT. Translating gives CASSELVDSSNQPQHF.

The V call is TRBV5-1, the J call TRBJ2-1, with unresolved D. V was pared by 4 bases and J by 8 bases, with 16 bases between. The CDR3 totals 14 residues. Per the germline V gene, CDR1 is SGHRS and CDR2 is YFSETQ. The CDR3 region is CASSPGQNFDEQFF. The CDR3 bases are TGCGCCAGCAGCCCGGGCCAGAATTTCGATGAGCAGTTCTTC.

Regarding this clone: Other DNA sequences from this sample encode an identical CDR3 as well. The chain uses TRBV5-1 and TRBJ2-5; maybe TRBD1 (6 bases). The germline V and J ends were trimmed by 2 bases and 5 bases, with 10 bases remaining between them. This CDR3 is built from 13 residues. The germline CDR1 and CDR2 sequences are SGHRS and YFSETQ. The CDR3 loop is CASSLPGAETQYF. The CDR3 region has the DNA TGCGCCAGCAGCTTACCAGGGGCGGAGACCCAGTACTTC. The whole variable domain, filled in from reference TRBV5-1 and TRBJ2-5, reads KAGVTQTPRYLIKTRGQQVTLSCSPISGHRSVSWYQQTPGQGLQFLFEYFSETQRNKGNFPGRFSGRQFSNSRSEMNVSTLELGDSALYLCASSLPGAETQYFGPGTRLLVL.

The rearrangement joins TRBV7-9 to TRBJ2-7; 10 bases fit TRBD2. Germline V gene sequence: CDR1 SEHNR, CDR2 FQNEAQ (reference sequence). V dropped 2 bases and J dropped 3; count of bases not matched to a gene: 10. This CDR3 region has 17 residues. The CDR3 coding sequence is TGTGCCAGCAGCTTAATACCCCCTAGCGGGAGTAGCTACGAGCAGTACTTC. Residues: CASSLIPPSGSSYEQYF.

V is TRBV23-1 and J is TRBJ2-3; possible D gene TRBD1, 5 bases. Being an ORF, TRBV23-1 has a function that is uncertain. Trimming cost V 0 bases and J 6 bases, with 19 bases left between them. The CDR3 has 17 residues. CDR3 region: CASSQSRSRVSCDTQYF. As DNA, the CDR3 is TGCGCCAGCAGTCAATCGCGGAGCAGGGTGAGCTGCGATACGCAGTATTTT.

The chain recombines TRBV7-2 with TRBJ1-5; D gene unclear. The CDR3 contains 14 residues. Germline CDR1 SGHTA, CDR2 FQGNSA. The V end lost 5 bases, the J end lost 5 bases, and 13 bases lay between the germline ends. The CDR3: CASSLHREYQPQHF. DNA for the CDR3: TGTGCCAGCAGCCTACATAGGGAGTATCAGCCCCAGCATTTT.

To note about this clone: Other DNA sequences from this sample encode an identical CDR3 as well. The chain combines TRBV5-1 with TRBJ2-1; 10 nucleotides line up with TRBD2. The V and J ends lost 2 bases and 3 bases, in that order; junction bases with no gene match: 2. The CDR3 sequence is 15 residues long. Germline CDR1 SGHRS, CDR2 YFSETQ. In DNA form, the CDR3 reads TGCGCCAGCAGCTTCTCTAGCGGGAGCTACAATGAGCAGTTCTTC. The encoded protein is CASSFSSGSYNEQFF.

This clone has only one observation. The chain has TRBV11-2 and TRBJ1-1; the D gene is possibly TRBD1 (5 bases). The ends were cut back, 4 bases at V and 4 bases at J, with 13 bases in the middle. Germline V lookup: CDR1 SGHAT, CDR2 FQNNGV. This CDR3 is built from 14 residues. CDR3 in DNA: TGTGCCAGCAGCTCAGCAGGGTGGAGCACTGAAGCTTTCTTT. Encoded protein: CASSSAGWSTEAFF. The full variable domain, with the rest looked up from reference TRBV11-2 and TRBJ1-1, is EAGVAQSPRYKIIEKRQSVAFWCNPISGHATLYWYQQILGQGPKLLIQFQNNGVVDDSQLPKDRFSAERLKGVDSTLKIQPAKLEDSAVYLCASSSAGWSTEAFFGQGTRLTVV.

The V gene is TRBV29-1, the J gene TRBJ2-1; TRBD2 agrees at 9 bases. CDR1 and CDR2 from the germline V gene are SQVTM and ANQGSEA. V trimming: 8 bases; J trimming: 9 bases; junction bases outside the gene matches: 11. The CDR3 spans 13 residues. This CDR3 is CSLRASGTGEQFF. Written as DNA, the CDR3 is TGCAGCCTCCGGGCTAGCGGGACTGGTGAGCAGTTCTTC.

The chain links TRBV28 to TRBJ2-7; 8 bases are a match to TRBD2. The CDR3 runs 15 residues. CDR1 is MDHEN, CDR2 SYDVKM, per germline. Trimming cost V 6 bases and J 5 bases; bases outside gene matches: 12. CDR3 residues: CASSTPGLGPHEQYF. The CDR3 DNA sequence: TGTGCCAGCAGCACTCCGGGACTAGGCCCCCACGAGCAGTACTTC.

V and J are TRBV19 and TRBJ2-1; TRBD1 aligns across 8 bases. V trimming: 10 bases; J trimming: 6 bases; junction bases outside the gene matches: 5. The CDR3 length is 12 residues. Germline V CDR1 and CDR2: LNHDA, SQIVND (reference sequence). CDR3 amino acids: CATTGAGNEQFF. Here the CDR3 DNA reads TGTGCCACGACAGGGGCAGGCAATGAGCAGTTCTTC.

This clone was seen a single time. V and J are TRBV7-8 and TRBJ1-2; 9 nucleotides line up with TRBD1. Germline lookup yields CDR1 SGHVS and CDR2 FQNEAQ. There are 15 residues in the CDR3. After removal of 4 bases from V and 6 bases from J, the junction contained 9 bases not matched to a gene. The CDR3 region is CASSSQGQGVHGYTF. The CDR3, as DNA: TGTGCCAGCAGCTCCCAGGGACAGGGTGTTCATGGCTACACCTTC. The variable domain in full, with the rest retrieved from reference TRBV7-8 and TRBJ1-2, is GAGVSQSPRYKVAKRGQDVALRCDPISGHVSLFWYQQALGQGPEFLTYFQNEAQLDKSGLPSDRFFAERPEGSVSTLKIQRTQQEDSAVYLCASSSQGQGVHGYTFGSGTRLTVV.